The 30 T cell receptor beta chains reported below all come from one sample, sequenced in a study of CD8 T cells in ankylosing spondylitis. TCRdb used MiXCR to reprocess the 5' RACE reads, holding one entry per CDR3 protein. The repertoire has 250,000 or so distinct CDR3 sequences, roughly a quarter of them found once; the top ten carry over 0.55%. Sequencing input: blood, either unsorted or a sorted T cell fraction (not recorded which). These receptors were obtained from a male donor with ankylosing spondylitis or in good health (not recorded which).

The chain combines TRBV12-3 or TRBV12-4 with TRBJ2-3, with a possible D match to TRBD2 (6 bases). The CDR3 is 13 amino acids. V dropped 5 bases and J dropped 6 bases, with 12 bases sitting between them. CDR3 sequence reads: CASSPRGLDTQYF. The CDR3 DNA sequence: TGTGCCAGCAGTCCACGGGGGTTGGATACGCAGTATTTT.

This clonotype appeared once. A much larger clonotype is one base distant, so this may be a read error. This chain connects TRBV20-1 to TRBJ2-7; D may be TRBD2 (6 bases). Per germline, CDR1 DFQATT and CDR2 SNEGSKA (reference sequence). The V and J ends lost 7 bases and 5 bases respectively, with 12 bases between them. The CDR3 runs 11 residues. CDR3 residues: CSGAGLDEQYF. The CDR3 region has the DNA TGCAGTGGGGCGGGGCTTGACGAGCAGTACTTC.

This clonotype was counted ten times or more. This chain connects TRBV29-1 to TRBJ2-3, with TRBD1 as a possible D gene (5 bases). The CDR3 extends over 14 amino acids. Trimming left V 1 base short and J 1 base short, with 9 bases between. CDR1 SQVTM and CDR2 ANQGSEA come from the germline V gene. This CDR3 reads CSVEGGGRTDTQYF. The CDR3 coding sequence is TGCAGCGTTGAAGGGGGCGGCCGCACAGATACGCAGTATTTT.

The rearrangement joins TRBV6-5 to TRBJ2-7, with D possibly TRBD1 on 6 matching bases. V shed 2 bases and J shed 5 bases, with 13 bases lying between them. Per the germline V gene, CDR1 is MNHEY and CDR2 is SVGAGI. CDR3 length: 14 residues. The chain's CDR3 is CASSYTAGDHEQYF. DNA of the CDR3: TGTGCCAGCAGTTACACCGCAGGGGACCACGAGCAGTACTTC.

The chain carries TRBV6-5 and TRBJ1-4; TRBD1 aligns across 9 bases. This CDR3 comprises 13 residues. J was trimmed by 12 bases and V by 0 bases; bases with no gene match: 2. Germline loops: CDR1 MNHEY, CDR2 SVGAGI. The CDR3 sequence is CASSYSGDRELFF. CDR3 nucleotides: TGTGCCAGCAGTTACTCGGGGGACAGGGAACTGTTTTTT.

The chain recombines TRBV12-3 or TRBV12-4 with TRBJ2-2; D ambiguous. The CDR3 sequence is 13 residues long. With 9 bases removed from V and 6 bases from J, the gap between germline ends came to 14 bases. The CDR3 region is CASWWAVAGELFF. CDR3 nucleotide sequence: TGTGCCAGTTGGTGGGCGGTGGCCGGGGAGCTGTTTTTT.

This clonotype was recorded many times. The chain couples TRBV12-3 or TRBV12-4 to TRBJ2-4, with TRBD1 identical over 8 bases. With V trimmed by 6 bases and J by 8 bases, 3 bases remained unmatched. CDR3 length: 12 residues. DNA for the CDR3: TGTGCCAGCAGCAAACAGGGGGACATTCAGTACTTC. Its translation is CASSKQGDIQYF.

CDR3 in DNA: TGCAGTGCTACAGGAGAATTCTCCTACGAGCAGTACTTC. Protein: CSATGEFSYEQYF. The chain joins TRBV20-1 to TRBJ2-7; D uncertain. Germline loops: CDR1 DFQATT, CDR2 SNEGSKA (reference sequence). The CDR3 loop spans 13 amino acids. The V gene lost 4 bases and the J gene lost 0 bases, with 10 bases spanning the gap.

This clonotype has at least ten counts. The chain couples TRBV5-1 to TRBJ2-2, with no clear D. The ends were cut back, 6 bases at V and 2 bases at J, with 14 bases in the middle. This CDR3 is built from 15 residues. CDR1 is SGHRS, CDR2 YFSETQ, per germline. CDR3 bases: TGCGCCAGCAAACGTGTAACTATAAACACCGGGGAGCTGTTTTTT. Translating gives CASKRVTINTGELFF. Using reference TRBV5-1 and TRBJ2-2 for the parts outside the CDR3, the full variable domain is KAGVTQTPRYLIKTRGQQVTLSCSPISGHRSVSWYQQTPGQGLQFLFEYFSETQRNKGNFPGRFSGRQFSNSRSEMNVSTLELGDSALYLCASKRVTINTGELFFGEGSRLTVL.

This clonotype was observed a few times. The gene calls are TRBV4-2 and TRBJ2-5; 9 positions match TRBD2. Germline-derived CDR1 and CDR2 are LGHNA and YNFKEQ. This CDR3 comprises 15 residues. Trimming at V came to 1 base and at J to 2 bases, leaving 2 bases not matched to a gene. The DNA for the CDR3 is TGTGCCAGCAGCCAAGTTCTAGCGGGACAAGAGACCCAGTACTTC. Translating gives CASSQVLAGQETQYF.

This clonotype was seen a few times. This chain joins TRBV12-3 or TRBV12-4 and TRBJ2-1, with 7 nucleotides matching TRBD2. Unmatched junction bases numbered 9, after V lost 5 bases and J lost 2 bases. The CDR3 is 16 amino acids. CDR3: CASSGRGRGTYNEQFF. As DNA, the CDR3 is TGTGCCAGCAGTGGCCGTGGGCGGGGGACCTACAATGAGCAGTTCTTC.

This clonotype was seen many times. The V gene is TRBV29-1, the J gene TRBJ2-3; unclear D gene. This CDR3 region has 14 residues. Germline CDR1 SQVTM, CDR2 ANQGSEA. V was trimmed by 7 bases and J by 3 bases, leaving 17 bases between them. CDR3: CSAEGQDNTDTQYF. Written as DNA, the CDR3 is TGCAGCGCCGAAGGCCAGGATAATACAGATACGCAGTATTTT.

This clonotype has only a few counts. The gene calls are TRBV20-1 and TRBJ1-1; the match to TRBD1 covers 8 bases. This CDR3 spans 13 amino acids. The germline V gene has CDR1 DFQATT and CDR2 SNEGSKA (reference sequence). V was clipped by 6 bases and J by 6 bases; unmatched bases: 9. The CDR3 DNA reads TGCAGTGCGGAGGGACAGGTTGGGGCTGAAGCTTTCTTT. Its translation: CSAEGQVGAEAFF.

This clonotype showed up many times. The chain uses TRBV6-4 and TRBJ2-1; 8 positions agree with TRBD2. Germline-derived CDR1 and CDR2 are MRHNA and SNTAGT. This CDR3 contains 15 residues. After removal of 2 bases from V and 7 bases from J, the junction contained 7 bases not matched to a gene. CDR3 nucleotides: TGTGCCAGCAGTGACGAAGGACGGGGGGGGAATGAGCAGTTCTTC. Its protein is CASSDEGRGGNEQFF.

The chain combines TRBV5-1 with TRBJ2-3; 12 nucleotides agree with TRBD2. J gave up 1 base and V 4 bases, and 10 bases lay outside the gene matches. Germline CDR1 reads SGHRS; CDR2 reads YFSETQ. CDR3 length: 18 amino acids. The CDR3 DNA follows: TGCGCCAGCAGCCGGAACCCTCGACTAGCGGGGGGCACAGATACGCAGTATTTT. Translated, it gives CASSRNPRLAGGTDTQYF.

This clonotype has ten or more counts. In nucleotides, the CDR3 is TGCAGTGCTAGACGCAGCGGGGGGGCATGGGATACGCAGTATTTT. Its translation: CSARRSGGAWDTQYF. The V and J genes are TRBV20-1 and TRBJ2-3; 10 bases are shared with TRBD2. This CDR3 has 15 amino acids. J was trimmed by 6 bases and V by 2 bases; bases with no gene match: 8. Germline CDR1 is DFQATT and CDR2 is SNEGSKA (reference sequence).

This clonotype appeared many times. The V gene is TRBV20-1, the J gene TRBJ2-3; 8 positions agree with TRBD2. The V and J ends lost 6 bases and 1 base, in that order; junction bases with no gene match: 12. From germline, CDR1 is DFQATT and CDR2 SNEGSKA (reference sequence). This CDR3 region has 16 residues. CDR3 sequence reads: CSAIAGMIVGTDTQYF. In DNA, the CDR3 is TGCAGTGCCATAGCGGGGATGATTGTGGGCACAGATACGCAGTATTTT.

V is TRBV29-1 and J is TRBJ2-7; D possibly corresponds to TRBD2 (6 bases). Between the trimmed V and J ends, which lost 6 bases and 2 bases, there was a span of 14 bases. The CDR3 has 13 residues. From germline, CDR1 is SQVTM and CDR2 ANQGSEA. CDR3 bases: TGCAGCGTGAGGGGACTCGGCACCTACGAGCAGTACTTC. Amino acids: CSVRGLGTYEQYF.

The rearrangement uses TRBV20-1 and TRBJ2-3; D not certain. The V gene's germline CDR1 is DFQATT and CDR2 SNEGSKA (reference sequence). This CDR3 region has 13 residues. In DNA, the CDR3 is TGCAGCCCTGGCTGGATCAGCACAGATACGCAGTATTTT. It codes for CSPGWISTDTQYF.

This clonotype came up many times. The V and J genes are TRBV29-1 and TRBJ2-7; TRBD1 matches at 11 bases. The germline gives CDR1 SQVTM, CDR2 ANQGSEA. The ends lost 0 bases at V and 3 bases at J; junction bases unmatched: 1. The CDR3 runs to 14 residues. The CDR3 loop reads CSVEDGTGGYEQYF. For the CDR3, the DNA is TGCAGCGTTGAAGATGGGACAGGGGGCTACGAGCAGTACTTC.

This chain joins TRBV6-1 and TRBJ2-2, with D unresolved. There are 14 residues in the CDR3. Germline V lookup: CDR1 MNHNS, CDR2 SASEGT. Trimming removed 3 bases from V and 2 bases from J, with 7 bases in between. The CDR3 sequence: CASSDRPNTGELFF. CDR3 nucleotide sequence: TGTGCCAGCAGTGACCGACCAAACACCGGGGAGCTGTTTTTT.

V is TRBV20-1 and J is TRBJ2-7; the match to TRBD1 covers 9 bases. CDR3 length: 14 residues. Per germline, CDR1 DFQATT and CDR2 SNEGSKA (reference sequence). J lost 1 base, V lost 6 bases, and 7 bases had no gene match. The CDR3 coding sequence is TGCAGTGCAACCCGACAGGGGGGATCCTACGAGCAGTACTTC. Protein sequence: CSATRQGGSYEQYF.

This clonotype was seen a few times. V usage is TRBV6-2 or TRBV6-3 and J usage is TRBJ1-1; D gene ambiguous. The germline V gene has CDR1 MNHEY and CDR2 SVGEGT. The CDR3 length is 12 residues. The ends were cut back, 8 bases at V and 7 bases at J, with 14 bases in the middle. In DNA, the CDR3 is TGTGCCAGCGGAGAAAGAGGTGATGAAGCTTTCTTT. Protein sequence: CASGERGDEAFF.

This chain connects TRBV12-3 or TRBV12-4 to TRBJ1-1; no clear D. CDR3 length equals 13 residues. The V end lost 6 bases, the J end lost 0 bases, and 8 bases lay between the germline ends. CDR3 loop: CASSWQVNTEAFF. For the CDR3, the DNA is TGTGCCAGCAGCTGGCAGGTGAACACTGAAGCTTTCTTT.

CDR3 DNA: TGCAGTGCTAGAGAGACGGGGCTTGGGTGCGAGCAGTACTTC. Amino acids: CSARETGLGCEQYF. J is TRBJ2-7 and V is TRBV20-1; D may be TRBD1 or TRBD2 (5 bases each). Trimming stripped 0 bases from V and 6 bases from J, with 15 bases between. Germline V gene sequence: CDR1 DFQATT, CDR2 SNEGSKA (reference sequence). CDR3 length: 14 residues.

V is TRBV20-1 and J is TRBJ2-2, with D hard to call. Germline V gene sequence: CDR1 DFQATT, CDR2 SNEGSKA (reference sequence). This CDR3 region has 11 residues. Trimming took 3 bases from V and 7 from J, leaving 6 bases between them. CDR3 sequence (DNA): TGCAGTGCTAGGGGGATCGGGGAGCTGTTTTTT. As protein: CSARGIGELFF.

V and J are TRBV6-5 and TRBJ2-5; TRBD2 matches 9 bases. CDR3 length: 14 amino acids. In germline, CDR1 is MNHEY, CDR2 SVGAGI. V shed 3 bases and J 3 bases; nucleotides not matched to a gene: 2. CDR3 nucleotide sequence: TGTGCCAGCAGTTATCGACTAGCGGAAGAGACCCAGTACTTC. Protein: CASSYRLAEETQYF.

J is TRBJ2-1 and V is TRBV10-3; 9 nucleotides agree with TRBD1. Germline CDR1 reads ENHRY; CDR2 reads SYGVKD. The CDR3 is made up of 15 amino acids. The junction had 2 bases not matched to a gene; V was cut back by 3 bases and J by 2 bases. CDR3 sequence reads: CAISERQGAYNEQFF. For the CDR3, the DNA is TGTGCCATCAGTGAAAGACAGGGGGCCTACAATGAGCAGTTCTTC.

CDR3 residues: CASSLAPFWTASYGYTF. The CDR3 bases are TGTGCCAGCAGCTTAGCGCCCTTCTGGACAGCAAGCTATGGCTACACCTTC. The chain carries TRBV7-2 and TRBJ1-2; the D gene is possibly TRBD1 (6 bases). Looked up from germline, CDR1 is SGHTA and CDR2 is FQGNSA. With 0 bases removed from V and 4 bases from J, the gap between germline ends came to 18 bases. CDR3 size: 17 residues.

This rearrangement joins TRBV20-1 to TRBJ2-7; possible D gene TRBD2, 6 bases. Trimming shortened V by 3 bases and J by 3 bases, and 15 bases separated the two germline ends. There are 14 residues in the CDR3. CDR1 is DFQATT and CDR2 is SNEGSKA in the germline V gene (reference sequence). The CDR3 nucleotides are TGCAGTGCTAGTCGTGGCGGGGAGTACTACGAGCAGTACTTC. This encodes CSASRGGEYYEQYF.